This entry lists 2 T cell receptor beta chains sequenced from one sample in a study of blood T cell repertoires in COVID-19. Profiled with immunoSEQ multiplex PCR; TCRdb holds only in-frame clones, not every one. The repertoire holds approximately 90,000 clones, with 70% to 90% as singletons. Sequencing was done on a sample of peripheral blood. Receptors originate from an elderly woman with acute or convalescent COVID-19.

The V gene is TRBV5-1, the J gene TRBJ2-1, with D unclear. CDR1 and CDR2 (germline): SGHRS, YFSETQ. This CDR3 has 14 amino acids. V was pared by 3 bases and J by 1 base, with 8 bases between. The CDR3 loop is CASSSSSSYNEQFF. The CDR3 region has the DNA TGCGCCAGCAGCTCCTCGAGTTCCTACAATGAGCAGTTCTTC.

This clone was seen a handful of times. The V gene is TRBV7-6, the J gene TRBJ2-7; TRBD2 matches at 8 bases. Looked up from germline, CDR1 is SGHVS and CDR2 is FNYEAQ. This CDR3 is 15 amino acids long. Trimming at V came to 6 bases and at J to 2 bases, leaving 9 bases not matched to a gene. The CDR3 coding sequence is TGTGCCAGCAGTGTAAGCTGGGGACTAGCCTACGAGCAGTACTTC. Amino acid sequence: CASSVSWGLAYEQYF.